The rows below give T cell receptor beta chains drawn from one sample of a study of shared clonotypes between healthy human individuals. Here immunoSEQ multiplex PCR was the method, and the copy in TCRdb shows in-frame clones only, minus some. The data show 2.3 million or so clones, 93% seen once. The material sequenced was naive CD4+ T cells from PBMCs. The receptors were sampled from a man between 18 and 29 years old in good health. Some clones in this sample may be carry-over from other donors' samples. The CDR3 runs from the conserved cysteine through the conserved F or W. The D gene is left open where the match is weak. Clone size, where shown, is once, few, many, or a class for clones that have expanded.

abundance	v_gene	d_gene	j_gene	CDR3nt	CDR3aa
.	TRBV5-1	.	TRBJ1-1	TGCGCCAGCAGCTTCAAGCTTCTGAACACTGAAGCTTTCTTT	CASSFKLLNTEAFF
.	TRBV5-1	.	TRBJ2-3	TGCGCCAGCAGCCTGGCCCTGGACGGTGCGAGATATGATACGCAGTATTTT	CASSLALDGARYDTQYF
.	TRBV2	.	TRBJ1-2	TGTGCCAGCAGGATAGGCGGGGCGAGCGGCTACACCTTC	CASRIGGASGYTF
.	TRBV5-4	.	TRBJ2-2	TGTGCCAGCAGCCTCTACCATAGCGGAACCGGGGAGCTGTTTTTT	CASSLYHSGTGELFF
.	TRBV5-1	.	TRBJ2-1	TGCGCCAGCAGCTTACAGGATCCTAGGTATGAGCAGTTCTTC	CASSLQDPRYEQFF
.	TRBV6-5	.	TRBJ1-6	TGTGCCAGCACAAGGGGGACCGGTTCACCCCTCCACTTT	CASTRGTGSPLHF
.	TRBV5-4	.	TRBJ2-1	TGTGCCAGCAGCCTGGACAGCAGCTCCTACAATGAGCAGTTCTTC	CASSLDSSSYNEQFF
once	TRBV5-1	.	TRBJ2-4	TGCGCCAGCAGCTTGGAGGGCGTCGAGGGGTCCACCAAAAACATTCAGTACTTC	CASSLEGVEGSTKNIQYF
.	TRBV7-9	TRBD1	TRBJ1-4	TGTGCCAGCAGCCAAAAACAGGGGGGTGAAAAACTGTTTTTT	CASSQKQGGEKLFF
.	TRBV9	TRBD1	TRBJ2-1	TGTGCCAGCAGCGCTCGACAGGGGGCCACCTACAATGAGCAGTTCTTC	CASSARQGATYNEQFF
once	TRBV5-1	.	TRBJ2-7	TGCGCCAGCAGCTTGGATCCGGGAAGCTCCTACGAGCAGTACTTC	CASSLDPGSSYEQYF
.	TRBV7-3	TRBD2	TRBJ2-5	TGTGCCAGCAGCTTAGGGACTAGCGGGGAGACCCAGTACTTC	CASSLGTSGETQYF
.	TRBV30	TRBD2	TRBJ2-5	TGTGCCTGGAGTGTACGGGATAGCGGGAGGGGCAAGCCGGCCCAGTACTTC	CAWSVRDSGRGKPAQYF
.	TRBV7-2	.	TRBJ2-1	TGTGCCAGCAGCGAAGCGGTTCTCTCCTACAATGAGCAGTTCTTC	CASSEAVLSYNEQFF
once	TRBV5-4	TRBD2	TRBJ2-5	TGTGCCAGCAGCTTGGATGTCGTGGGAGGGAAACAAGAGACCCAGTACTTC	CASSLDVVGGKQETQYF
.	TRBV7-8	.	TRBJ1-2	TGTGCCAGCACCCGAAAGACCTATGGCTACACCTTC	CASTRKTYGYTF
.	TRBV27	.	TRBJ2-5	TGTGCCAGCAGTTATAGGGACATGCAAGAGACCCAGTACTTC	CASSYRDMQETQYF
.	TRBV28	.	TRBJ2-1	TGTGCCACCGCGACTAGTTCTCTCAATGAGCAGTTCTTC	CATATSSLNEQFF
.	TRBV30	TRBD2	TRBJ2-3	TGTGCCTGGAGTGTACTGACTAGCGGGAGGAGGACAGATACGCAGTATTTT	CAWSVLTSGRRTDTQYF
.	TRBV7-2	.	TRBJ1-3	TGTGCCAGCAAGGGGGGCAGCGTCTCTGGAAACACCATATATTTT	CASKGGSVSGNTIYF
few	TRBV19	TRBD2	TRBJ2-1	TGTGCCAGTAGCACTAGCGGGACCTACAATGAGCAGTTCTTC	CASSTSGTYNEQFF
.	TRBV5-6	TRBD1	TRBJ1-4	TGTGCCAGCAGCCCTGGGACAGGGGGTTCTAATGAAAAACTGTTTTTT	CASSPGTGGSNEKLFF
.	TRBV9	.	TRBJ2-7	TGTGCCAGCAGCGACCTCAGGGGAGCAGGCGAGCAGTACTTC	CASSDLRGAGEQYF
.	TRBV7-8	.	TRBJ2-3	TGTGCCAGCAGCTTAGATCGGCGGGGGCTTAGCACAGATACGCAGTATTTT	CASSLDRRGLSTDTQYF
.	TRBV5-1	.	TRBJ1-2	TGCGCCAGCAGCTCTGAAGATGGCTACACCTTC	CASSSEDGYTF
.	TRBV30	.	TRBJ2-2	TGTGCCTGGAGTCGACCTTGGTCCAGCACCGGGGAGCTGTTTTTT	CAWSRPWSSTGELFF
.	TRBV5-1	.	TRBJ1-2	TGCGCCAGCAGCTTAAACGACAGGACCCATGGCTACACCTTC	CASSLNDRTHGYTF
.	TRBV18	TRBD2	TRBJ2-3	TGTGCCAGCTCACCAGGGCTAGCGGCGGGCACAGATACGCAGTATTTT	CASSPGLAAGTDTQYF
.	TRBV29-1	.	TRBJ1-2	TGCAGCGCCGAGGGCGGACTGAACCACTATGGCTACACCTTC	CSAEGGLNHYGYTF
.	TRBV6-8	TRBD1	TRBJ1-3	TGTGCCAGCAGTAGCTCAAGACAGGGGGTGGTAAACACCATATATTTT	CASSSSRQGVVNTIYF
.	TRBV7-2	.	TRBJ2-4	TGTGCCAGCAGCCTGGCCAGGGATGGCATTCAGTACTTC	CASSLARDGIQYF
.	TRBV6-1	TRBD1	TRBJ2-5	TGTGCCAGCAGGGAGACAGGGGTAGAGACCCAGTACTTC	CASRETGVETQYF
.	TRBV2	.	TRBJ1-4	TGTGCCAGCAGTAAAGGACGGGGTGAAAAACTGTTTTTT	CASSKGRGEKLFF
.	TRBV2	TRBD1	TRBJ1-1	TGTGCCAGCAGTCTCGAACAGGGGACTGAAGCTTTCTTT	CASSLEQGTEAFF
.	TRBV5-1	.	TRBJ2-6	TGCGCCAGCAGCTTGGAAGGGTCGTCGGAGACCGGGGCCAACGTCCTGACTTTC	CASSLEGSSETGANVLTF
.	TRBV19	.	TRBJ2-7	TGTGCCAGTAGTGCGGACAGAGGGAAGGAGCAGTACTTC	CASSADRGKEQYF
.	TRBV19	.	TRBJ1-2	TGTGCCAGTAGTAGGAATTGGGGAGGAGAAGGTGGCTACACCTTC	CASSRNWGGEGGYTF
.	TRBV29-1	.	TRBJ2-7	TGCAGCGTTGAATCAGACCTGGAGCAGTACTTC	CSVESDLEQYF
.	TRBV12-5	.	TRBJ1-1	TGTGCTAGTGGTTTGGTACGGGGGGAAATCACTGAAGCTTTCTTT	CASGLVRGEITEAFF
.	TRBV12-1	.	TRBJ1-2	TGTGCCAGCAGCCCGGGACAGGGGGGGAGCTATGGCTACACCTTC	CASSPGQGGSYGYTF
.	TRBV13	.	TRBJ2-1	TGTGCCAGCAGCTTGTCAAGGGTAAGCTCCTACAATGAGCAGTTCTTC	CASSLSRVSSYNEQFF
.	TRBV4-2	TRBD1	TRBJ2-1	TGTGCCAGCAGCCCCCGGGACAGGGGTCTCGATGAGCAGTTCTTC	CASSPRDRGLDEQFF
.	TRBV7-6	TRBD1	TRBJ2-1	TGTGCCAGCAGCGCTCAAGGGACAGGGGAATTCTTC	CASSAQGTGEFF
few	TRBV4-1	.	TRBJ1-2	TGCGCCAGCAGCCAAGTTGTGGACGGCTATGGCTACACCTTC	CASSQVVDGYGYTF
.	TRBV2	.	TRBJ2-4	TGTGCCAGCAGTGAAGTCACGGGGTCCGATTCCTTAGCCAAAAACATTCAGTACTTC	CASSEVTGSDSLAKNIQYF
once	TRBV5-1	TRBD2	TRBJ2-1	TGCGCCAGCAGCTTGGATAGGTTCCGAACCGGGACTAGCGGGAGATCCCCAATTCGTGAGCAGTTCTTC	CASSLDRFRTGTSGRSPIREQFF
once	TRBV10-3	TRBD1	TRBJ1-4	TGTGCCATCAGTGAGAGGGGGACAGTGTCCCCGAATGAAAAACTGTTTTTT	CAISERGTVSPNEKLFF
.	TRBV18	.	TRBJ2-3	TGTGCCAGCTCACCACCCCCGGGAGATACGCAGTATTTT	CASSPPPGDTQYF
once	TRBV5-1	.	TRBJ1-1	TGCGCCAGCAGCCGGAACTTACCCACTGAAGCTTTCTTT	CASSRNLPTEAFF
.	TRBV9	TRBD2	TRBJ2-3	TGTGCCAGCAGCGCTTTAACCGGGACTAGAAGCACAGATACGCAGTATTTT	CASSALTGTRSTDTQYF
.	TRBV29-1	.	TRBJ2-1	TGCAGCGGGGGGCAGGGACCTGTCAATGAGCAGTTCTTC	CSGGQGPVNEQFF
.	TRBV6-1	.	TRBJ2-3	TGTGCCAGCAGTCCTGGGACTTTAGTGTTTGGGCAGTATTTT	CASSPGTLVFGQYF